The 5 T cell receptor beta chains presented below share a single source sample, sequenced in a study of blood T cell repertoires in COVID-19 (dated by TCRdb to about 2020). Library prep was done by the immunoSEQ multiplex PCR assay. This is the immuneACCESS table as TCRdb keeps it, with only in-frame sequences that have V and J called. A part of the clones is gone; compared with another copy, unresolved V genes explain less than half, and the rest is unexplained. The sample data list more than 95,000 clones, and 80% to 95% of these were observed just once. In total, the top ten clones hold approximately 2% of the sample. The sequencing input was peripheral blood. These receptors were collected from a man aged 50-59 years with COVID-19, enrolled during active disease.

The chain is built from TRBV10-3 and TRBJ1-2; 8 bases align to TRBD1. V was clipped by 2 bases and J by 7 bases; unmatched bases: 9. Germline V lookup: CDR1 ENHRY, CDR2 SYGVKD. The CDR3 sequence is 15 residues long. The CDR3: CAISEPQGQGLGYTF. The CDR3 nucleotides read TGTGCCATCAGTGAGCCGCAAGGACAGGGACTTGGCTACACCTTC.

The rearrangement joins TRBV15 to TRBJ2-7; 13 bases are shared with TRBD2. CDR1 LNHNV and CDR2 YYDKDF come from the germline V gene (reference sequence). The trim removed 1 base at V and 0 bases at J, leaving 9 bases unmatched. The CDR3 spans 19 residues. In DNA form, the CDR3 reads TGTGCCACCAGCAGAGCCCTGGGACTAGCGGGACCTGCCTCCTACGAGCAGTACTTC. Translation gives CATSRALGLAGPASYEQYF.

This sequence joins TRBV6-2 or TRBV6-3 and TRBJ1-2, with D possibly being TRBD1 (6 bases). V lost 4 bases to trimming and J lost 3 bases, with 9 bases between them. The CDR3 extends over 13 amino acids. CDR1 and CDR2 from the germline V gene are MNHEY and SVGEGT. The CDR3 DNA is TGTGCCAGCAGTTTCGCAGGGGACTATGGCTACACCTTC. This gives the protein CASSFAGDYGYTF.

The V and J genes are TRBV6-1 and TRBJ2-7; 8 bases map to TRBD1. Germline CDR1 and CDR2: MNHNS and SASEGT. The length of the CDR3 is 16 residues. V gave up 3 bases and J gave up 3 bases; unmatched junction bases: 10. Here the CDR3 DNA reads TGTGCCAGCAGTGATCCAGGGGGCGACGTTCACTACGAGCAGTACGTC. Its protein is CASSDPGGDVHYEQYV.

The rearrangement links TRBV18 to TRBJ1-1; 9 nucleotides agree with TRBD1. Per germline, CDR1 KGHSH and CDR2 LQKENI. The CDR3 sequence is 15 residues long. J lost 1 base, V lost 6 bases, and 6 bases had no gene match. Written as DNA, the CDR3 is TGTGCCAGCTCGGAGGGGGGACAGGGGAACACTGAAGCTTTCTTT. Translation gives CASSEGGQGNTEAFF.